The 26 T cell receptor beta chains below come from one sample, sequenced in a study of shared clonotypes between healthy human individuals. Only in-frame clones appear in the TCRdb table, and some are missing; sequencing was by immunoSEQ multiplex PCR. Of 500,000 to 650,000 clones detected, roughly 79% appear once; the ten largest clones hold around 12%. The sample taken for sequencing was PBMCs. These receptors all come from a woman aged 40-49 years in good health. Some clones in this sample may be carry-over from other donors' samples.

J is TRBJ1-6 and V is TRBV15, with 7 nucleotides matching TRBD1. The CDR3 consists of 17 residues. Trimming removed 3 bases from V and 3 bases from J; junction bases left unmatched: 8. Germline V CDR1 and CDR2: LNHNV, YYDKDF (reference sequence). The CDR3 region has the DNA TGTGCCACCAGCAGGCAGACAGGGACCGACTATAATTCACCCCTCCACTTT. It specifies CATSRQTGTDYNSPLHF. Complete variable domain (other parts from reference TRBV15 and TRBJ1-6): DAMVIQNPRYQVTQFGKPVTLSCSQTLNHNVMYWYQQKSSQAPKLLFHYYDKDFNNEADTPDNFQSRRPNTSFCFLDIRSPGLGDTAMYLCATSRQTGTDYNSPLHFGNGTRLTVT.

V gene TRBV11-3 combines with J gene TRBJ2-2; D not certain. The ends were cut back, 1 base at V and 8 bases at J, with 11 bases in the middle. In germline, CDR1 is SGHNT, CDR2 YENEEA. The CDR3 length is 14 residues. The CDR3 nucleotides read TGTGCCAGCAGCTTAGGTTTTAGGATGGGGGAGCTGTTTTTT. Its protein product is CASSLGFRMGELFF.

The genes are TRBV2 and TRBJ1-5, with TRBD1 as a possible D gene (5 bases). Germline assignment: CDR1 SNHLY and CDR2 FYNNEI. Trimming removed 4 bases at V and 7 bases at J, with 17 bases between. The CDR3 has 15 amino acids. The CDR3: CASSGGREARQPQHF. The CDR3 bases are TGTGCCAGCAGTGGTGGCAGGGAGGCTAGGCAGCCCCAGCATTTT.

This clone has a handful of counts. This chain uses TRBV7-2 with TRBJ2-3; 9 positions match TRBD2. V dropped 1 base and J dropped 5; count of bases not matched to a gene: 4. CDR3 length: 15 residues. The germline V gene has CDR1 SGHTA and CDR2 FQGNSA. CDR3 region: CASSLGGRAGDTQYF. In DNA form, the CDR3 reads TGTGCCAGCAGCTTAGGCGGGAGGGCCGGAGATACGCAGTATTTT. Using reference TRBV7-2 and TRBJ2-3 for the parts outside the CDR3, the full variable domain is GAGVSQSPSNKVTEKGKDVELRCDPISGHTALYWYRQSLGQGLEFLIYFQGNSAPDKSGLPSDRFSAERTGGSVSTLTIQRTQQEDSAVYLCASSLGGRAGDTQYFGPGTRLTVL.

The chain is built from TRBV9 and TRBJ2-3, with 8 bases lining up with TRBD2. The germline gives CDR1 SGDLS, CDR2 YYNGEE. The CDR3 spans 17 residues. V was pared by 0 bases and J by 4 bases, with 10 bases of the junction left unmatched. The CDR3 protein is CASSVGPAGVGPDTQYF. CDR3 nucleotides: TGTGCCAGCAGCGTAGGGCCAGCGGGAGTAGGCCCAGATACGCAGTATTTT.

The CDR3 nucleotides are TGCAGCGTTGTCGGCAGAAACTATGGCTACACCTTC. Translating gives CSVVGRNYGYTF. The rearrangement uses TRBV29-1 and TRBJ1-2, with no clear D. This CDR3 region has 12 residues. Trimming took 4 bases from V and 2 from J, leaving 8 bases between them. Germline V gene lookup returns CDR1 SQVTM and CDR2 ANQGSEA.

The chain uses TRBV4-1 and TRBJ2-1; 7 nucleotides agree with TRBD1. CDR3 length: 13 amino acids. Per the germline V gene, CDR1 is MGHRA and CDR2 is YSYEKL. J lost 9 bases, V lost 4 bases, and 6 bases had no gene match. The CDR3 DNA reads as TGCGCCAGCAGCCGACAGGGATACGGTGAGCAGTTCTTC. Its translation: CASSRQGYGEQFF.

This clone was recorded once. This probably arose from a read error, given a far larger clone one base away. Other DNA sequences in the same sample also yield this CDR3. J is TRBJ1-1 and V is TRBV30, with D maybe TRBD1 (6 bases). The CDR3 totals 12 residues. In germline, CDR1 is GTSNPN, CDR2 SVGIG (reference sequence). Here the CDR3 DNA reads TGCGCCTGGAGCGTCGGGGGCCTTGAAGCTTTCTTT. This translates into CAWSVGGLEAFF.

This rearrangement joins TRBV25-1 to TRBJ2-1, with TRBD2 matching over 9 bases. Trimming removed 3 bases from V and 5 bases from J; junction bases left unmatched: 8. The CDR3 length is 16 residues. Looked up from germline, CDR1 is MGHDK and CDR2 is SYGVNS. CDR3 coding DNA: TGTGCCAGCAGTGAGCTGACTAGCGGAGGGGACAATGAGCAGTTCTTC. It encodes CASSELTSGGDNEQFF.

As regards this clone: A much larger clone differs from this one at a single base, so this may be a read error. CDR3 in DNA: TGTGCCAGCAGCTGGTTGTCGGGTCGGGACTATGGCTACACCTTC. This encodes CASSWLSGRDYGYTF. V and J are TRBV11-2 and TRBJ1-2; D remains ambiguous. V was clipped by 4 bases and J by 3 bases, with 15 bases between them. The CDR3 covers 15 residues. Germline CDR1 is SGHAT and CDR2 is FQNNGV.

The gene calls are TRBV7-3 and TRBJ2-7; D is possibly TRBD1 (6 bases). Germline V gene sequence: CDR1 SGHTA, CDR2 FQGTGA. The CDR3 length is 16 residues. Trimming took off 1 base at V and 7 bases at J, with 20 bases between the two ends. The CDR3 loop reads CASSLRVGGPRGEQYF. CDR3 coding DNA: TGTGCCAGCAGCTTAAGGGTTGGCGGGCCCAGGGGTGAGCAGTACTTC.

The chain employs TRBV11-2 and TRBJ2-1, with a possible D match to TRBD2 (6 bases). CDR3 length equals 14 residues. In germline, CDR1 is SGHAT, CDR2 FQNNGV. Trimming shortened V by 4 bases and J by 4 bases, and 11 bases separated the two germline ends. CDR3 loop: CASSSAGRYNEQFF. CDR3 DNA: TGTGCCAGCAGCTCTGCGGGACGGTACAATGAGCAGTTCTTC.

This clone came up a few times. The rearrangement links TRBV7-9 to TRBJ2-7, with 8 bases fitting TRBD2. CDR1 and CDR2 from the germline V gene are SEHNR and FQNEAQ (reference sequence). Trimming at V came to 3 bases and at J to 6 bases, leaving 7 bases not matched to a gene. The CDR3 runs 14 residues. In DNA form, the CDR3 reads TGTGCCAGCAGCTTCACGGGAGGGCCCGCCGAGCAGTACTTC. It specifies CASSFTGGPAEQYF. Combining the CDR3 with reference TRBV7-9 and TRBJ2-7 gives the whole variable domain DTGVSQNPRHKITKRGQNVTFRCDPISEHNRLYWYRQTLGQGPEFLTYFQNEAQLEKSRLLSDRFSAERPKGSFSTLEIQRTEQGDSAMYLCASSFTGGPAEQYFGPGTRLTVT.

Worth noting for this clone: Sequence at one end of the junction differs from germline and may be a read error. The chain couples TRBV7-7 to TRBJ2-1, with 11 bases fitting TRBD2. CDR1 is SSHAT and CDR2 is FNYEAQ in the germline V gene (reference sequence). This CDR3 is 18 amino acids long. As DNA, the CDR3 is TGTGCTAGCAGCCCGTGGACTAGCGGGCCGCCGGCCTACAATGAGCAGTTCTTC. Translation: CASSPWTSGPPAYNEQFF.

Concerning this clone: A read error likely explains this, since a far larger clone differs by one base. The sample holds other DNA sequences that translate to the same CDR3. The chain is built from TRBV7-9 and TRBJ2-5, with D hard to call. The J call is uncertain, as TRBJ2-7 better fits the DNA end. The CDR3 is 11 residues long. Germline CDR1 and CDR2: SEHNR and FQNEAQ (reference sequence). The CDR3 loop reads CASSSDYEQYF. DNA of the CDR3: TGTGCCAGCAGTTCGGACTACGAGCAGTACTTC.

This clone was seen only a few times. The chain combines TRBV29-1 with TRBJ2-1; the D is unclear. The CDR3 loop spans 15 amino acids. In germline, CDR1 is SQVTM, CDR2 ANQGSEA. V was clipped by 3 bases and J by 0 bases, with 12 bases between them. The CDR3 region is CSVDIGKSSYNEQFF. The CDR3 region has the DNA TGCAGCGTTGACATTGGCAAAAGCTCCTACAATGAGCAGTTCTTC.

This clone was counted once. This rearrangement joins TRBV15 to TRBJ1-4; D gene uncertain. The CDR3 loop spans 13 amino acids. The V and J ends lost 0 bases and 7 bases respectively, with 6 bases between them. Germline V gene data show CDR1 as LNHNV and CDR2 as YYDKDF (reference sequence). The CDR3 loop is CATSRDGSEKLFF. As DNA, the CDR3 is TGTGCCACCAGCAGAGATGGAAGTGAAAAACTGTTTTTT.

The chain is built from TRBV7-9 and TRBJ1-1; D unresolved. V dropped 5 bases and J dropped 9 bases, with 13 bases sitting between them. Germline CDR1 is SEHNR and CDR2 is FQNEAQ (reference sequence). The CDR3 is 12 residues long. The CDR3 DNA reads TGTGCCAGCAGCAGCTCACGGGCCCAAGCTTTCTTT. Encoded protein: CASSSSRAQAFF.

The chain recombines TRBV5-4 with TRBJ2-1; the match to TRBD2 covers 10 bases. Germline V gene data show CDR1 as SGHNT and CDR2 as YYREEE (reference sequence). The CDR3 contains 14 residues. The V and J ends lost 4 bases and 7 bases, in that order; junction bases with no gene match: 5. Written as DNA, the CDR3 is TGTGCCAGCAGCCTGGGACTAGCGCCAAATGAGCAGTTCTTC. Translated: CASSLGLAPNEQFF.

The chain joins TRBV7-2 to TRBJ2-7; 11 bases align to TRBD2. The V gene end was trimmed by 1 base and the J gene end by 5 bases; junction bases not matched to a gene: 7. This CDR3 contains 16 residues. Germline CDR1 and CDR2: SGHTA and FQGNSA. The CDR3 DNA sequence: TGTGCCAGCAGCTTAGAGGAGTCTAGCGGGAGGAACGAGCAGTACTTC. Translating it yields CASSLEESSGRNEQYF.

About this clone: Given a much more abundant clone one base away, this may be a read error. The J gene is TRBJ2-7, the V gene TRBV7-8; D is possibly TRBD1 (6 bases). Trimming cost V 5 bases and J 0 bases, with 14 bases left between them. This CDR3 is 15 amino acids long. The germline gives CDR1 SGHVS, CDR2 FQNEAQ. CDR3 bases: TGTGCCAGCAGCGGACCGGGACACCTCTCCTACGAGCAGTACTTC. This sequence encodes CASSGPGHLSYEQYF.

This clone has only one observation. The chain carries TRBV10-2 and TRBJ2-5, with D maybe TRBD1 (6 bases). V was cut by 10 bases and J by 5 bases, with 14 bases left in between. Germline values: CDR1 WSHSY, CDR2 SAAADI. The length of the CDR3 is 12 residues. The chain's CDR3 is CATDSPGETQYF. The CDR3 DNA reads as TGCGCCACGGACAGCCCTGGGGAGACCCAGTACTTC.

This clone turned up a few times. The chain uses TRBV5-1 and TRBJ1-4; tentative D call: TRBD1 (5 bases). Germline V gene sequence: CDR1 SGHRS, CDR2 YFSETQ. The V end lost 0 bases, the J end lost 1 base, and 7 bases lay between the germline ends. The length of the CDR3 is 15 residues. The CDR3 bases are TGCGCCAGCAGCTTGGGTAGGGGAACTAATGAAAAACTGTTTTTT. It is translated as CASSLGRGTNEKLFF.

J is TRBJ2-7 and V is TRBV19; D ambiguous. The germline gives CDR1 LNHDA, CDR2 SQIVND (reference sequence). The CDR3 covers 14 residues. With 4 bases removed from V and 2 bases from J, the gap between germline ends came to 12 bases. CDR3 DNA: TGTGCCAGTAGTACCACACGAGACGCCTACGAGCAGTACTTC. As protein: CASSTTRDAYEQYF.

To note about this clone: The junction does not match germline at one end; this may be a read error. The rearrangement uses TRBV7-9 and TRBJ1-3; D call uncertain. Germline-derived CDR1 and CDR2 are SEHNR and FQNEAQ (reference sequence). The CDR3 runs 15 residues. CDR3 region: CASSLSPNSGNTLYF. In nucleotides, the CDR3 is TGTGCCAGCAGCTTATCGCCGAACTCTGGAAACACCTTATATTTT.

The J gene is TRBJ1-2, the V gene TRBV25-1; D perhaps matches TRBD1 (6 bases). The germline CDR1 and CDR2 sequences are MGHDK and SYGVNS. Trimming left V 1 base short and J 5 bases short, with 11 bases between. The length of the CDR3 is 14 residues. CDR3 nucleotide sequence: TGTGCCAGCAGTGAATCCTTAACAGGGTATGGCTACACCTTC. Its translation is CASSESLTGYGYTF.